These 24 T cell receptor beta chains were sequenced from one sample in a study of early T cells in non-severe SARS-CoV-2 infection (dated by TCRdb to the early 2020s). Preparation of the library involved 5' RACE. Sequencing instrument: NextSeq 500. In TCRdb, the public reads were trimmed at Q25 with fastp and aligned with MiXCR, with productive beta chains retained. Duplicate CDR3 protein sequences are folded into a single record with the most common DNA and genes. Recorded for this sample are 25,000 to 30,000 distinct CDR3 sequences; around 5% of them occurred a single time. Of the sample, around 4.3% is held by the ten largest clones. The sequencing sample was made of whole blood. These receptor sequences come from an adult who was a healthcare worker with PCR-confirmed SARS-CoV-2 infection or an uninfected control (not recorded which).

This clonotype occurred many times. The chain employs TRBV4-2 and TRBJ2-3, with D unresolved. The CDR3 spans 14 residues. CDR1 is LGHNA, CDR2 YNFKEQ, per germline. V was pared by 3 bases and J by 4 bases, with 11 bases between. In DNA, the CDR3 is TGTGCCAGCAGCCAGGCCCTGGCGGCAGATACGCAGTATTTT. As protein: CASSQALAADTQYF.

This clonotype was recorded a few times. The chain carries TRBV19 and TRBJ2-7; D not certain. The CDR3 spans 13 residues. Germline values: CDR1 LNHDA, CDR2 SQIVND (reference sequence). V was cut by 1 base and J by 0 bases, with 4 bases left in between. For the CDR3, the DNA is TGTGCCAGTAGTATAGTCATCTCCTACGAGCAGTACTTC. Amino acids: CASSIVISYEQYF.

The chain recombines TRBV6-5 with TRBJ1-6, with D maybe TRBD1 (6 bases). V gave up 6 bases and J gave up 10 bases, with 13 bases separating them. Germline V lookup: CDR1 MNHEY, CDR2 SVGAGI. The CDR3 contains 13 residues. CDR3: CASSRQVSSPLHF. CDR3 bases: TGTGCCAGCAGCCGACAGGTCTCGTCACCCCTCCACTTT.

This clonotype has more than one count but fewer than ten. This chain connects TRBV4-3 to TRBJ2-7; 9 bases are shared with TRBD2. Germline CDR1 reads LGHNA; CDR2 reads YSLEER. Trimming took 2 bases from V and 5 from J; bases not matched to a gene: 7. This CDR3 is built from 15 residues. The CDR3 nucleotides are TGCGCCAGCAGCCAAAGCCTAGCGGGATCCCACGAGCAGTACTTC. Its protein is CASSQSLAGSHEQYF.

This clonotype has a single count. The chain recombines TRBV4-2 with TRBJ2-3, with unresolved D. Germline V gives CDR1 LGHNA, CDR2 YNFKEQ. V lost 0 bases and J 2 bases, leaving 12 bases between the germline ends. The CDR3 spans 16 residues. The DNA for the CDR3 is TGTGCCAGCAGCCAAGAGGGCAGCGCCTTCACAGATACGCAGTATTTT. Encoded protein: CASSQEGSAFTDTQYF.

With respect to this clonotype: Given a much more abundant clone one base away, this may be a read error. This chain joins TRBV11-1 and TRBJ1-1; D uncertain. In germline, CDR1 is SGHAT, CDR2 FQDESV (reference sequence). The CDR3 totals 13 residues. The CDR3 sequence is CASSLNDGRVAYF. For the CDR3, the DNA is TGTGCCAGCAGCTTAAATGATGGCAGAGTAGCTTACTTT.

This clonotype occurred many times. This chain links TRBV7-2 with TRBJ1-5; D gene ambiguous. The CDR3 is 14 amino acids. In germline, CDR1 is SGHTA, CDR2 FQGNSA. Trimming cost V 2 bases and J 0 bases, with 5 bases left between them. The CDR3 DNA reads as TGTGCCAGCAGCTTAACTTATAGCAATCAGCCCCAGCATTTT. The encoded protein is CASSLTYSNQPQHF.

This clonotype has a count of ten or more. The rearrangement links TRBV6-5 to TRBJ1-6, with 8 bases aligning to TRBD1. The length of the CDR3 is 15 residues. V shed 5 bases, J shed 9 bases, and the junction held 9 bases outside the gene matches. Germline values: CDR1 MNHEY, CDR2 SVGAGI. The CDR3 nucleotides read TGTGCCAGCAGTCAAACCGGGACAGGCGTTTCACCCCTCCACTTT. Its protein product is CASSQTGTGVSPLHF.

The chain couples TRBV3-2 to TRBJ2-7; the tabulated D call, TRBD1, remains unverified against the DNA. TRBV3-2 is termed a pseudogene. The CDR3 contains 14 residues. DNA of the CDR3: TGTGCCAGACCAACCGAGGGGTGTGCCTACGAGCAGTACTTC. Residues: CARPTEGCAYEQYF.

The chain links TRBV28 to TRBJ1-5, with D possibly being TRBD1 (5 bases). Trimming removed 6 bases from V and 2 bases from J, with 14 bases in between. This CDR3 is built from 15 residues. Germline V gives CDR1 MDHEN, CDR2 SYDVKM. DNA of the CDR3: TGTGCCAGCAGGGCCGGGACCGAGGGCAATCAGCCCCAGCATTTT. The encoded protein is CASRAGTEGNQPQHF.

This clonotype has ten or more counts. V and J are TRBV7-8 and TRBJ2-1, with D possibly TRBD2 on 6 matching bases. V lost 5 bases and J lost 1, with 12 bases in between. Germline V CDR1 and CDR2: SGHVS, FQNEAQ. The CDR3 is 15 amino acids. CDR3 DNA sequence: TGTGCCAGCAGCCGCAGCAGCGGGTCCTACAATGAGCAGTTCTTC. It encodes CASSRSSGSYNEQFF. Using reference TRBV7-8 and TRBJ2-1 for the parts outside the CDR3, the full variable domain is GAGVSQSPRYKVAKRGQDVALRCDPISGHVSLFWYQQALGQGPEFLTYFQNEAQLDKSGLPSDRFFAERPEGSVSTLKIQRTQQEDSAVYLCASSRSSGSYNEQFFGPGTRLTVL.

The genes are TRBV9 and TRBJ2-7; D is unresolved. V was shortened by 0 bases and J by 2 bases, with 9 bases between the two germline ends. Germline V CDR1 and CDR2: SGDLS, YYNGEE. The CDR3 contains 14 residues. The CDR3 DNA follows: TGTGCCAGCAGCGTAGAGCCTGGAGCCTACGAGCAGTACTTC. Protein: CASSVEPGAYEQYF.

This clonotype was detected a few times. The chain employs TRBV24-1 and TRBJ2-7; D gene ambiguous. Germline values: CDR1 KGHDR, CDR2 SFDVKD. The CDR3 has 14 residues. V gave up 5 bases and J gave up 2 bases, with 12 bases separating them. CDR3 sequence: CATSGNPGAYEQYF. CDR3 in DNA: TGTGCCACCAGTGGGAACCCAGGCGCCTACGAGCAGTACTTC.

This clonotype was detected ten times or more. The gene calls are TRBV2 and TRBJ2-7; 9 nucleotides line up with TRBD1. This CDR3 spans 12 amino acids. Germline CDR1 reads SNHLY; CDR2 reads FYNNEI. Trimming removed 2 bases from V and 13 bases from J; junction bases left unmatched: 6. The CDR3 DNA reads TGTGCCAGCAGTGAACGGGGACAGGGTATATACTTC. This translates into CASSERGQGIYF. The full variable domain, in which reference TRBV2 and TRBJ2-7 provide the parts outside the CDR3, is EPEVTQTPSHQVTQMGQEVILRCVPISNHLYFYWYRQILGQKVEFLVSFYNNEISEKSEIFDDQFSVERPDGSNFTLKIRSTKLEDSAMYFCASSERGQGIYFGPGTRLTVT.

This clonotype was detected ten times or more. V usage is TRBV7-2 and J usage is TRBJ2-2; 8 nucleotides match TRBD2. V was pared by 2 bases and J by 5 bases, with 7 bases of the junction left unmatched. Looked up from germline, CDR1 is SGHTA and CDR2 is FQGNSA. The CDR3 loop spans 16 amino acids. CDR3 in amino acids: CASSLRAGVDTGELFF. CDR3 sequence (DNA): TGTGCCAGCAGCTTACGAGCGGGAGTTGATACCGGGGAGCTGTTTTTT.

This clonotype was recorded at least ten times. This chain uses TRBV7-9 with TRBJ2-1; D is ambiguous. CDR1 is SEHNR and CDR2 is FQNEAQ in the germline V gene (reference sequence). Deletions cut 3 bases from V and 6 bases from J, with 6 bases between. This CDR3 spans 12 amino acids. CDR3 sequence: CASSLVSNEQFF. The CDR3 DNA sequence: TGTGCCAGCAGCTTGGTCAGCAATGAGCAGTTCTTC.

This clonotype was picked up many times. The CDR3 loop reads CSVWTDRGYNEQFF. DNA of the CDR3: TGCAGCGTTTGGACGGACAGGGGTTACAATGAGCAGTTCTTC. The chain has TRBV29-1 and TRBJ2-1; TRBD1 aligns across 9 bases. The CDR3 runs to 14 residues. The germline V gene has CDR1 SQVTM and CDR2 ANQGSEA. V lost 5 bases to trimming and J lost 4 bases; unmatched junction nucleotides: 6.

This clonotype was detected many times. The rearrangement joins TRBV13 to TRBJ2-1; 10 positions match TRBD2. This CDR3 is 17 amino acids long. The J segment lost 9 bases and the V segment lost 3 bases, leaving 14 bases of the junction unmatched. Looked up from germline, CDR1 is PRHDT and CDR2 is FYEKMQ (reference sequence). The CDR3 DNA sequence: TGTGCCAGCAGCTTGCTTCCTTCAGCGGGAGGGCCAAGTGAGCAGTTCTTC. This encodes CASSLLPSAGGPSEQFF.

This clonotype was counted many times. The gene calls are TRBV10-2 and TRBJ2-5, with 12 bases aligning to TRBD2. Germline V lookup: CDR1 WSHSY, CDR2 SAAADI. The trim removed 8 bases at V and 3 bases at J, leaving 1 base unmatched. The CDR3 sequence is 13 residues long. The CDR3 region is CASRLAGEETQYF. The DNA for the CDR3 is TGCGCCAGCCGACTAGCGGGAGAAGAGACCCAGTACTTC.

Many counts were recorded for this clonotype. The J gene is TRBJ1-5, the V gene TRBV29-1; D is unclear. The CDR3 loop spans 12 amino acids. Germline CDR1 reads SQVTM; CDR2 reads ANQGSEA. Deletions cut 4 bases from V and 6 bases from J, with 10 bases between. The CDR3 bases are TGCAGCGTTGTCCCGGAAGGTCAGCCCCAGCATTTT. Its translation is CSVVPEGQPQHF.

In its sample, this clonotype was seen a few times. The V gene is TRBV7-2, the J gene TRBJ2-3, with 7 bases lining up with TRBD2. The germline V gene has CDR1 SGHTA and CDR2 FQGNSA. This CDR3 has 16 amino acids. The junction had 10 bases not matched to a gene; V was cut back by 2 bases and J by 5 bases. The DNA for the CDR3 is TGTGCCAGCAGCTTATCGAGGGAGGGCCCATTAGATACGCAGTATTTT. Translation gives CASSLSREGPLDTQYF.

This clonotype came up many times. The CDR3 DNA reads as TGCAGTGCGAAGATCGAGACAGGGTATAAAGGTGAAGCTTTCTTT. It codes for CSAKIETGYKGEAFF. The V and J genes are TRBV20-1 and TRBJ1-1; TRBD1 agrees at 7 bases. Per the germline V gene, CDR1 is DFQATT and CDR2 is SNEGSKA (reference sequence). With V trimmed by 6 bases and J by 7 bases, 17 bases remained unmatched. The CDR3 is made up of 15 amino acids.

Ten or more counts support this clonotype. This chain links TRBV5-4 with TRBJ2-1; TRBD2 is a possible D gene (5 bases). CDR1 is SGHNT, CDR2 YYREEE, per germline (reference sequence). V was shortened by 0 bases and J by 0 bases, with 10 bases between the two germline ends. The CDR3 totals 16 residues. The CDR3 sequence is CASSLVGRSSYNEQFF. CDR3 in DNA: TGTGCCAGCAGCTTGGTTGGGAGAAGCTCCTACAATGAGCAGTTCTTC.

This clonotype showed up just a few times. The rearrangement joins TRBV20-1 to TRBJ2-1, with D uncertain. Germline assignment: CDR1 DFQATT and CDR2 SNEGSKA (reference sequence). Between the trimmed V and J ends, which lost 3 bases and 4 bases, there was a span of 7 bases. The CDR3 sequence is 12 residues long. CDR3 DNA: TGCAGTGCTAGTTCTGGTTACAATGAGCAGTTCTTC. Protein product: CSASSGYNEQFF.